This is a list of T cell receptor beta chains from one sample in a study of cytomegalovirus exposure and HLA in healthy donors. TCRdb's table, derived via immunoSEQ multiplex PCR, lists solely in-frame clones and lacks some. The sample consists of 170,000 or so clones, about 83% of them appearing once. Sample: PBMCs. Receptors were obtained from a girl under 18 in good health and CMV-seropositive. CDR3s include the opening cysteine and the closing phenylalanine or tryptophan. The order of the fields is J gene, V gene, D gene, clone size, CDR3 protein, CDR3 DNA. A D gene is named only where the DNA matches it firmly. For some rows the clone size is stated as once, few or many, or as a class when expanded; others skip it.

>TRBJ2-5|TRBV21-1|-|-
CASSKDGERETQYF
TGTGCCAGCAGCAAAGATGGGGAGCGGGAGACCCAGTACTTC
>TRBJ1-1|TRBV27|-|-
CASRGEGDCVLSEAFF
TGTGCCAGCAGAGGGGAGGGGGACTGCGTCCTCTCCGAAGCTTTCTTT
>TRBJ2-1|TRBV5-1|-|-
CASMTGTSSYNEQFF
TGCGCCAGCATGACAGGAACGAGCTCCTACAATGAGCAGTTCTTC
>TRBJ2-2|TRBV2|-|-
CASSRVGGGELFF
TGTGCCAGCAGTCGGGTTGGTGGCGGGGAGCTGTTTTTT
>TRBJ2-6|TRBV5-4|-|-
CASSLAGSGANVLTF
TGTGCCAGCAGCTTGGCAGGATCTGGGGCCAACGTCCTGACTTTC
>TRBJ2-3|TRBV7-7|TRBD2|-
CASSLGGGRTDTQYF
TGTGCTAGCAGCTTAGGCGGGGGACGCACAGATACGCAGTATTTT
>TRBJ1-1|TRBV5-1|TRBD1|-
CASSPTGATEAFF
TGCGCCAGCAGCCCCACAGGGGCCACTGAAGCTTTCTTT
>TRBJ2-1|TRBV2|TRBD2|-
CASTRGAYNEQFF
TGTGCCAGCACGCGGGGGGCTTACAATGAGCAGTTCTTC
>TRBJ1-2|TRBV2|-|-
CASRRAGDSKNYGYTF
TGTGCCAGCAGGAGGGCAGGGGATAGTAAGAACTATGGCTACACCTTC
>TRBJ1-1|TRBV4-2|TRBD1|once
CASSQLQGARDTEAFF
TGTGCCAGCAGCCAACTACAGGGGGCTAGGGACACTGAAGCTTTCTTT
>TRBJ1-1|TRBV25-1|TRBD1|-
CASSEDRVHTEAFF
TGTGCCAGCAGTGAGGACAGGGTACACACTGAAGCTTTCTTT
>TRBJ2-5|TRBV7-3|TRBD2|-
CASSSGGRETQYF
TGTGCCAGCTCTAGCGGGGGGAGAGAGACCCAGTACTTC
>TRBJ1-3|TRBV2|TRBD1|-
CASSEGGTGIGNTIYF
TGTGCCAGCAGTGAAGGAGGGACAGGGATTGGAAACACCATATATTTT
>TRBJ1-1|TRBV4-1|TRBD1|-
CASSQTGGSGTEAFF
TGCGCCAGCAGCCAGACAGGGGGCTCGGGCACTGAAGCTTTCTTT
>TRBJ2-1|TRBV6-4|TRBD1|-
CASRRTGGSYNEQFF
TGTGCCAGCAGGCGGACAGGGGGCTCCTACAATGAGCAGTTCTTC
>TRBJ2-7|TRBV4-2|TRBD1|-
CASSQERDRSYEQYF
TGTGCCAGCAGCCAAGAACGGGACAGATCCTACGAGCAGTACTTC
>TRBJ2-3|TRBV10-1|-|-
CASSDGGGASDTQYF
TGCGCCAGCAGTGATGGTGGGGGGGCCTCAGATACGCAGTATTTT
>TRBJ2-5|TRBV5-1|TRBD1|-
CASSLGTGEETQYF
TGCGCCAGCAGCTTAGGTACAGGGGAAGAGACCCAGTACTTC
>TRBJ2-7|TRBV5-6|TRBD1|few
CASSQTGNEQYF
TGTGCCAGCAGCCAGACAGGGAACGAGCAGTACTTC
>TRBJ1-1|TRBV6-1|-|-
CASSLYWTANTEAFF
TGTGCCAGCAGTCTCTACTGGACAGCGAACACTGAAGCTTTCTTT
>TRBJ2-1|TRBV2|TRBD2|-
CASSPLATAYNEQFF
TGTGCCAGCAGTCCACTAGCGACTGCCTACAATGAGCAGTTCTTC
>TRBJ2-3|TRBV2|-|few
CASSERGLASTDTQYF
TGTGCCAGCAGTGAACGAGGCCTAGCTAGCACAGATACGCAGTATTTT
>TRBJ1-5|TRBV27|-|-
CASRQGNQPQHF
TGTGCCAGCCGACAGGGCAATCAGCCCCAGCATTTT
>TRBJ2-7|TRBV14|-|-
CASSPQAQFHEQYF
TGTGCCAGCAGCCCACAAGCACAGTTCCACGAGCAGTACTTC
>TRBJ2-3|TRBV2|TRBD2|-
CASSEASGRTDTQYF
TGTGCCAGCAGTGAGGCTAGCGGGCGCACAGATACGCAGTATTTT
>TRBJ1-1|TRBV5-4|-|-
CASSPRNPTGENTEAFF
TGTGCCAGCAGTCCAAGGAATCCGACAGGAGAGAACACTGAAGCTTTCTTT